The clone carrying this T cell receptor (beta chain) is classed as medium-sized. Its target is not known. The source of the sample is a study of spatial heterogeneity in lung cancer. Points from the study as a whole: Tumor T cells had an estimated coverage that came to around 7% for alpha chains and about 13% for beta chains. Tumor mutation counts were tracked by expanded intratumoral alpha and beta TCR counts.

Trimming at V came to 6 bases and at J to 9 bases, leaving 8 bases not matched to a gene. Germline V gene data show CDR1 as PRHDT and CDR2 as FYEKMQ (reference sequence). This CDR3 contains 14 residues. Time point defined: sample taken at primary tumor resection. From tumor, nontumor lung or frozen PBMC, whole RNA was taken unsorted for sequencing. TCRdb re-derived calls from the 5' RACE reads in MiXCR, one entry per CDR3 protein. The top ten hold approximately 14% of the sample, which has over 7,500 distinct CDR3 sequences, over 2.5% seen once. The V call is TRBV13, the J call TRBJ2-1; the match to TRBD1 covers 10 bases. The sequencing here drew on lung tumor tissue, taken at surgery. The sequence was collected from a male donor with early-stage non-small cell lung cancer. The chain's CDR3 is CASSIGQGVGEQFF. CDR3 bases: TGTGCCAGCAGTATAGGACAGGGGGTAGGTGAGCAGTTCTTC.